A single sample gave rise to the 17 T cell receptor beta chains below, sequenced in a study of blood T cell repertoires in COVID-19. Sequenced by immunoSEQ multiplex PCR; TCRdb stores in-frame clones only, minus some. Here the sample spans a few hundred thousand clones, 70% to 90% being singletons. Sequenced sample: PBMCs or T cells enriched from blood (not recorded which). The receptors stem from a woman aged 40 to 50 who had recovered from COVID-19.

The chain has TRBV21-1 and TRBJ1-2; no DNA check was done on the table's D call, TRBD1. TRBV21-1 is a listed pseudogene. The length of the CDR3 is 17 residues. CDR3 nucleotides: TGTGCCAGCAGGACCTTCCTTAAGGACAGGGTTAAGCATGGCTACACCTTC. It specifies CASRTFLKDRVKHGYTF.

The V gene is TRBV10-3, the J gene TRBJ2-1; no clear D gene. CDR3 length: 11 residues. CDR1 and CDR2 from the germline V gene are ENHRY and SYGVKD. Trimming removed 6 bases from V and 8 bases from J, with 8 bases in between. CDR3 coding DNA: TGTGCCATCAGCACTTTCGATGAGCAGTTCTTC. Translating it yields CAISTFDEQFF.

The chain has TRBV7-2 and TRBJ2-7; D may be TRBD2 (5 bases). CDR1 and CDR2 (germline): SGHTA, FQGNSA. CDR3 length: 19 residues. V dropped 5 bases and J dropped 3 bases, with 29 bases sitting between them. The CDR3 region has the DNA TGTGCCAGCAGCCCACTACTAGGGCACCCCTCGGGTGGGCTCTACGAGCAGTACTTC. This encodes CASSPLLGHPSGGLYEQYF.

The chain combines TRBV7-6 with TRBJ1-3; no clear D gene. This CDR3 contains 13 residues. Germline V gene sequence: CDR1 SGHVS, CDR2 FNYEAQ. Trimming removed 5 bases from V and 3 bases from J, with 8 bases in between. CDR3: CASSKSVGNTIYF. CDR3 sequence (DNA): TGTGCCAGCAGCAAATCGGTTGGAAACACCATATATTTT.

The chain recombines TRBV6-1 with TRBJ2-1, with D perhaps matching TRBD2 (5 bases). Germline CDR1 and CDR2: MNHNS and SASEGT. V lost 2 bases and J 3 bases, leaving 17 bases between the germline ends. The CDR3 contains 17 residues. In DNA, the CDR3 is TGTGCCAGCAGTGAATGGGAGCGGACCCCTTTCTACAATGAGCAGTTCTTC. Its protein is CASSEWERTPFYNEQFF.

The V gene is TRBV29-1, the J gene TRBJ1-1; D might be TRBD1 (6 bases). Germline CDR1 reads SQVTM; CDR2 reads ANQGSEA. Deletions cut 6 bases from V and 2 bases from J, with 10 bases between. The CDR3 is made up of 12 amino acids. This CDR3 reads CSVLTGNTEAFF. The CDR3, as DNA: TGCAGCGTACTGACAGGAAACACTGAAGCTTTCTTT.

The chain carries TRBV15 and TRBJ2-1, with a tentative D call TRBD1 (5 bases). Germline V gene sequence: CDR1 LNHNV, CDR2 YYDKDF (reference sequence). Trimming left V 5 bases short and J 8 bases short, with 19 bases between. There are 15 residues in the CDR3. CDR3 region: CATSAPGGQRYEQFF. In DNA form, the CDR3 reads TGTGCCACCAGCGCCCCAGGTGGACAAAGATATGAGCAGTTCTTC. Full variable domain (missing parts from reference TRBV15 and TRBJ2-1): DAMVIQNPRYQVTQFGKPVTLSCSQTLNHNVMYWYQQKSSQAPKLLFHYYDKDFNNEADTPDNFQSRRPNTSFCFLDIRSPGLGDTAMYLCATSAPGGQRYEQFFGPGTRLTVL.

J is TRBJ2-7 and V is TRBV25-1; D may be TRBD1 (6 bases). V was cut by 0 bases and J by 6 bases, with 9 bases left in between. Looked up from germline, CDR1 is MGHDK and CDR2 is SYGVNS. The CDR3 runs 13 residues. CDR3 sequence: CASSEYLGGEQYF. The CDR3 DNA is TGTGCCAGCAGTGAATACCTAGGGGGCGAGCAGTACTTC.

CDR3 DNA: TGTGCCAGCAGCCCCTCCCCCCCGGGTACTAGCACAGATACGCAGTATTTT. Protein: CASSPSPPGTSTDTQYF. The chain recombines TRBV13 with TRBJ2-3; D gene unclear. V lost 5 bases to trimming and J lost 0 bases, with 18 bases between them. Germline V gene sequence: CDR1 PRHDT, CDR2 FYEKMQ (reference sequence). This CDR3 has 17 amino acids.

The V gene is TRBV13, the J gene TRBJ1-1; 9 bases align to TRBD1. Germline V gives CDR1 PRHDT, CDR2 FYEKMQ (reference sequence). V dropped 8 bases and J dropped 6; count of bases not matched to a gene: 7. The CDR3 contains 13 residues. The CDR3 spells CASGQGLGAEAFF. The DNA of the CDR3 is TGTGCCAGCGGACAGGGGTTAGGGGCTGAAGCTTTCTTT.

For the CDR3, the DNA is TGTGCCAGCAGCGGCTTCGGGTGGGGGCCTAGCACAGATACGCAGTATTTT. Translating gives CASSGFGWGPSTDTQYF. This chain links TRBV7-2 with TRBJ2-3, with a weak D call TRBD1 (6 bases). V lost 5 bases to trimming and J lost 0 bases, with 18 bases between them. Germline CDR1 SGHTA, CDR2 FQGNSA. The CDR3 loop spans 17 amino acids.

This clone came up a few times. This CDR3 reads CASSLEPGTPARAFF. In nucleotides, the CDR3 is TGTGCCAGCAGCTTAGAACCCGGGACTCCGGCCAGGGCTTTCTTT. The rearrangement joins TRBV11-2 to TRBJ1-1; D might be TRBD1 (5 bases). CDR1 is SGHAT and CDR2 is FQNNGV in the germline V gene. V was trimmed by 0 bases and J by 11 bases, leaving 19 bases between them. This CDR3 has 15 residues.

The sample holds one count of this clone. The gene calls are TRBV29-1 and TRBJ2-1, with a tentative D call TRBD2 (6 bases). The germline V gene has CDR1 SQVTM and CDR2 ANQGSEA. The V and J ends lost 8 bases and 7 bases respectively, with 12 bases between them. This CDR3 is 11 amino acids long. CDR3 in DNA: TGCAGCCCCGTGGCGGGAAATGAGCAGTTCTTC. Amino acid sequence: CSPVAGNEQFF.

The chain is built from TRBV6-2 or TRBV6-3 and TRBJ1-1; D perhaps matches TRBD1 (5 bases). The CDR3 is made up of 16 amino acids. V lost 2 bases and J 0 bases, leaving 13 bases between the germline ends. The V gene's germline CDR1 is MNHEY and CDR2 SVGEGT. The CDR3 bases are TGTGCCAGCAGTTACCGGGTTGGGGACTTGAACACTGAAGCTTTCTTT. Amino acid sequence: CASSYRVGDLNTEAFF.

The V call is TRBV12-3 or TRBV12-4, the J call TRBJ1-2; unclear D gene. The CDR3 has 13 amino acids. Trimming shortened V by 6 bases and J by 2 bases, and 10 bases separated the two germline ends. This chain's CDR3 is CASSPFENYGYTF. The CDR3 nucleotides read TGTGCCAGCAGCCCCTTCGAGAACTATGGCTACACCTTC.

The V gene is TRBV5-4, the J gene TRBJ2-1; 12 nucleotides align to TRBD1. Losses at the gene ends were 4 bases for V and 9 bases for J; bases not matched to a gene: 8. Germline values: CDR1 SGHNT, CDR2 YYREEE (reference sequence). The CDR3 sequence is 15 residues long. The CDR3 reads CASSPPGQGAIEQFF. CDR3 nucleotides: TGTGCCAGCAGCCCGCCGGGACAGGGGGCGATTGAGCAGTTCTTC. Supplemented by reference TRBV5-4 and TRBJ2-1, the full variable domain reads ETGVTQSPTHLIKTRGQQVTLRCSSQSGHNTVSWYQQALGQGPQFIFQYYREEENGRGNFPPRFSGLQFPNYSSELNVNALELDDSALYLCASSPPGQGAIEQFFGPGTRLTVL.

The genes are TRBV5-1 and TRBJ1-6; D is unclear. Trimming left V 0 bases short and J 8 bases short, with 6 bases between. The CDR3 consists of 13 residues. The germline V gene has CDR1 SGHRS and CDR2 YFSETQ. CDR3 nucleotides: TGCGCCAGCAGCTTGGCCCGGGATTCACCCCTCCACTTT. This translates into CASSLARDSPLHF.